These T cell receptor beta chains were read from a single sample in a study of neurological immune-mediated disorders. TCRdb processed the 5' RACE reads anew with MiXCR; each CDR3 protein has one entry. The sample has under 80,000 distinct CDR3 sequences, roughly 9.9% seen once; the top ten hold about 1.7%. Material for sequencing was PBMCs. These TCRs come from a man over 45 in good health. The CDR3 runs from the conserved cysteine through the conserved F or W. The D gene is left open where the match is weak. Clone size appears in some rows only: once, few, many, or a class for an expanded clone.

j_call: TRBJ1-5; clone_size: many; v_call: TRBV28; d_call: -; cdr3_nt: TGTGCCAGCAGTTTCCTGGGGGGGTATCAGCCCCAGCATTTT; cdr3_aa: CASSFLGGYQPQHF
j_call: TRBJ2-3; clone_size: many; v_call: TRBV5-1; d_call: -; cdr3_nt: TGCGCCAGCAGCACAAAAGTGGGAACAGATACGCAGTATTTT; cdr3_aa: CASSTKVGTDTQYF
j_call: TRBJ2-1; clone_size: many; v_call: TRBV6-6; d_call: TRBD1; cdr3_nt: TGTGCCAGCAGTTACTCTGGACAGGGGGCAAATGAGCAGTTCTTC; cdr3_aa: CASSYSGQGANEQFF
j_call: TRBJ2-7; clone_size: many; v_call: TRBV7-9; d_call: -; cdr3_nt: TGTGCCAGCAGTCCGGACGGAGCAGGTGAGCAGTACTTC; cdr3_aa: CASSPDGAGEQYF
j_call: TRBJ1-3; clone_size: many; v_call: TRBV20-1; d_call: -; cdr3_nt: TGCAGTGCTAGGAACAGCTTCTCTGGAAACACCATATATTTT; cdr3_aa: CSARNSFSGNTIYF
j_call: TRBJ2-5; clone_size: many; v_call: TRBV4-1; d_call: TRBD2; cdr3_nt: TGCGCCAGCAGCCAAGTCCCGCCTAGCGGGAGGCGAGAGACCCAGTACTTC; cdr3_aa: CASSQVPPSGRRETQYF
j_call: TRBJ2-7; clone_size: many; v_call: TRBV12-3/TRBV12-4; d_call: TRBD1; cdr3_nt: TGTGCCAGCAGGCGGACAGGGGGCTACGAGCAGTACTTC; cdr3_aa: CASRRTGGYEQYF
j_call: TRBJ2-4; clone_size: many; v_call: TRBV10-3; d_call: -; cdr3_nt: TGTGCCATCAGTGACCCATTTGGGTACGGAGGGGCCAAAAACATTCAGTACTTC; cdr3_aa: CAISDPFGYGGAKNIQYF
j_call: TRBJ2-7; clone_size: -; v_call: TRBV6-5; d_call: -; cdr3_nt: TGTGCCAGCAGTTCGTCCGGGACTGGCTCCTACGAGCAGTACTTC; cdr3_aa: CASSSSGTGSYEQYF
j_call: TRBJ2-7; clone_size: many; v_call: TRBV5-1; d_call: TRBD1; cdr3_nt: TGCGCCAGCAGCTTGGGGACAGGGACCCGAGCCTCCGAGCAGTACTTC; cdr3_aa: CASSLGTGTRASEQYF
j_call: TRBJ1-1; clone_size: many; v_call: TRBV10-3; d_call: -; cdr3_nt: TGTGCCATCAGTGGAAGTCGGGCCAAAAACACTGAAGCTTTCTTT; cdr3_aa: CAISGSRAKNTEAFF
j_call: TRBJ2-7; clone_size: many; v_call: TRBV21-1; d_call: -; cdr3_nt: TGTGCCAGCAGCAAATCGGAGAGGGTTACCTACGAGCAGTACTTC; cdr3_aa: CASSKSERVTYEQYF
j_call: TRBJ2-2; clone_size: many; v_call: TRBV28; d_call: -; cdr3_nt: TGTGCCAGCAGTATTGAACAGAACACCGGGGAGCTGTTTTTT; cdr3_aa: CASSIEQNTGELFF
j_call: TRBJ2-1; clone_size: many; v_call: TRBV20-1; d_call: TRBD2; cdr3_nt: TGCAGTGCCCACTCTAGCGGAGCCTACAATGAGCAGTTCTTC; cdr3_aa: CSAHSSGAYNEQFF
j_call: TRBJ1-1; clone_size: many; v_call: TRBV25-1; d_call: -; cdr3_nt: TGTGCCAGCAGTGGAGAGTTGAACACTGAAGCTTTCTTT; cdr3_aa: CASSGELNTEAFF
j_call: TRBJ1-4; clone_size: -; v_call: TRBV20-1; d_call: TRBD1; cdr3_nt: TGCAGTGCTATCAAGGACAGGGGGCGTGAAAAACTGTTTTTT; cdr3_aa: CSAIKDRGREKLFF
j_call: TRBJ2-5; clone_size: many; v_call: TRBV9; d_call: -; cdr3_nt: TGTGCCAGCAGCGTAGGAAGGCAGTTGGGGGAGACCCAGTACTTC; cdr3_aa: CASSVGRQLGETQYF
j_call: TRBJ2-5; clone_size: -; v_call: TRBV11-2; d_call: TRBD2; cdr3_nt: TGTGCCAGCAGCTTAGACAGGGACTATACACAAGAGACCAAGTACTTC; cdr3_aa: CASSLDRDYTQETKYF
j_call: TRBJ2-7; clone_size: many; v_call: TRBV6-2/TRBV6-3; d_call: TRBD1; cdr3_nt: TGTGCCAGCAGTGGCTCCGGGACAGGGTTTGCCTACGAGCAGTACTTC; cdr3_aa: CASSGSGTGFAYEQYF
j_call: TRBJ2-4; clone_size: -; v_call: TRBV3-1; d_call: -; cdr3_nt: TGTGCCAGCAGCCACGGGGGCATTCAGTACTTC; cdr3_aa: CASSHGGIQYF
j_call: TRBJ1-2; clone_size: -; v_call: TRBV12-3/TRBV12-4; d_call: -; cdr3_nt: TGTGCCAGCAGTTTAGTAGGTCAGGAGAAGGTTTATGGCTACACCTTC; cdr3_aa: CASSLVGQEKVYGYTF
j_call: TRBJ2-2; clone_size: -; v_call: TRBV25-1; d_call: TRBD1; cdr3_nt: TGTGCCAGCAGTTATGACAGGGGAACCGGGGAGCTGTTTTTT; cdr3_aa: CASSYDRGTGELFF
j_call: TRBJ2-1; clone_size: many; v_call: TRBV29-1; d_call: TRBD2; cdr3_nt: TGCAGCGTTGGGCGGGGGGCAGGAAATGAGCAGTTCTTC; cdr3_aa: CSVGRGAGNEQFF
j_call: TRBJ1-5; clone_size: many; v_call: TRBV6-6; d_call: TRBD1; cdr3_nt: TGTGCCAGCAGCTTACAGGGGGCCCGAAATCAGCCCCAGCATTTT; cdr3_aa: CASSLQGARNQPQHF
j_call: TRBJ1-5; clone_size: -; v_call: TRBV28; d_call: TRBD1; cdr3_nt: TGTGCCAGCAGTGTACAGGGGGCAGTTATTGGCAATCAGCCCCAGCATTTT; cdr3_aa: CASSVQGAVIGNQPQHF
j_call: TRBJ2-7; clone_size: many; v_call: TRBV7-2; d_call: -; cdr3_nt: TGTGCCAGCAGCTTACCTAGCAACGAGCAGTACTTC; cdr3_aa: CASSLPSNEQYF
j_call: TRBJ2-2; clone_size: few; v_call: TRBV3-1; d_call: -; cdr3_nt: TGTGCCAGCGCCACGGGTGGTGGCGGAAACACCGGGGAGCTGTTTTTT; cdr3_aa: CASATGGGGNTGELFF
j_call: TRBJ1-5; clone_size: many; v_call: TRBV28; d_call: TRBD1; cdr3_nt: TGTGCCAGCAGAATCCCGGGACAGGGGGCGAAGCCCCAGCATTTT; cdr3_aa: CASRIPGQGAKPQHF
j_call: TRBJ2-2; clone_size: many; v_call: TRBV10-3; d_call: -; cdr3_nt: TGTGCCATCAGCCGAATAGGGGAGAGAGGCGGGGAGCTGTTTTTT; cdr3_aa: CAISRIGERGGELFF
j_call: TRBJ2-7; clone_size: many; v_call: TRBV27; d_call: -; cdr3_nt: TGTGCCAGCAGTGTCGGGGGCCCCTACGAGCAGTACTTC; cdr3_aa: CASSVGGPYEQYF
j_call: TRBJ1-2; clone_size: many; v_call: TRBV24-1; d_call: TRBD1; cdr3_nt: TGTGCCACCAGTGATATAAGGACAGGTTATGGCTACACCTTC; cdr3_aa: CATSDIRTGYGYTF
j_call: TRBJ1-3; clone_size: many; v_call: TRBV5-1; d_call: TRBD1; cdr3_nt: TGCGCCAGCAGCTTGGGGGACAGCTCTGGAAACACCATATATTTT; cdr3_aa: CASSLGDSSGNTIYF
j_call: TRBJ2-3; clone_size: many; v_call: TRBV29-1; d_call: -; cdr3_nt: TGCAGCGCCAATGGGCCAACCGGGAATACGCAGTATTTT; cdr3_aa: CSANGPTGNTQYF
j_call: TRBJ2-1; clone_size: many; v_call: TRBV28; d_call: TRBD1; cdr3_nt: TGTGCCAGCGAGGGACAGGGGGTCAATGAGCAGTTCTTC; cdr3_aa: CASEGQGVNEQFF
j_call: TRBJ2-5; clone_size: many; v_call: TRBV5-1; d_call: -; cdr3_nt: TGCGCCAGCAGCTTGGCCGGGGATTTGATCCAAGAGACCCAGTACTTC; cdr3_aa: CASSLAGDLIQETQYF
j_call: TRBJ2-7; clone_size: many; v_call: TRBV20-1; d_call: -; cdr3_nt: TGCAGCGCTGGGGGGCAAGACGAGCAGTACTTC; cdr3_aa: CSAGGQDEQYF
j_call: TRBJ2-5; clone_size: many; v_call: TRBV6-5; d_call: TRBD2; cdr3_nt: TGTGCCAGCAGTTCCACTAGCGGGAGGGAGACCCAGTACTTC; cdr3_aa: CASSSTSGRETQYF
j_call: TRBJ2-2; clone_size: few; v_call: TRBV7-9; d_call: -; cdr3_nt: TGTGCCAGCAGCGCACCCGGGACCCCGGCCAGGGAGCTGTTTTTT; cdr3_aa: CASSAPGTPARELFF
j_call: TRBJ2-6; clone_size: many; v_call: TRBV9; d_call: -; cdr3_nt: TGTGCCAGCAGCGTAAGTGGGTCTGGGGCCAACGTCCTGACTTTC; cdr3_aa: CASSVSGSGANVLTF
j_call: TRBJ2-2; clone_size: -; v_call: TRBV15; d_call: -; cdr3_nt: TGTGCCACCAGCAGAGATCTCGAGGGGGGCAGGACCTGGGAGCTGTTTTTT; cdr3_aa: CATSRDLEGGRTWELFF
j_call: TRBJ1-3; clone_size: many; v_call: TRBV11-2; d_call: -; cdr3_nt: TGTGCCAGCAGCTTAACACGTCAGGGGTTCGTCGGAAACACCATATATTTT; cdr3_aa: CASSLTRQGFVGNTIYF
j_call: TRBJ2-2; clone_size: -; v_call: TRBV29-1; d_call: -; cdr3_nt: TGCAGTGTTGAAAAGGGCGGGTCTATGGAACGGGAGCTGTTTTTT; cdr3_aa: CSVEKGGSMERELFF
j_call: TRBJ2-5; clone_size: many; v_call: TRBV7-2; d_call: TRBD1; cdr3_nt: TGTGCCAGCAGCTCAATGGGACAGGGACAAGAGACCCAGTACTTC; cdr3_aa: CASSSMGQGQETQYF
j_call: TRBJ2-6; clone_size: many; v_call: TRBV6-1; d_call: TRBD2; cdr3_nt: TGTGCCACCACCGGGACGGGGGGCTCTGGGGCCAACGTCCTGACTTTC; cdr3_aa: CATTGTGGSGANVLTF
j_call: TRBJ2-3; clone_size: many; v_call: TRBV6-4; d_call: -; cdr3_nt: TGTGCCAGCAGAGCAGTAGGGGGTACTGGCACAGATACGCAGTATTTT; cdr3_aa: CASRAVGGTGTDTQYF
j_call: TRBJ2-3; clone_size: -; v_call: TRBV15; d_call: -; cdr3_nt: TGTGCCACCAGCAGAGATGGGCGCAACACAGACACGCAGTATTTT; cdr3_aa: CATSRDGRNTDTQYF